Included here is one TCR beta chain sequence, with context. What it recognizes is unknown. The same CDR3 is also encoded by other DNA sequences in this sample. This PCR relied on a set of 60 Vbeta primers and 13 Jbeta primers. Data came from immunoSEQ multiplex PCR; TCRdb stores just in-frame clones and leaves some out. The data show roughly 100,000 clones, more than 55% seen once. This specimen comes from a study of cytomegalovirus exposure and HLA in healthy donors. Study-wide findings and caveats: Several of the most significant clusters appeared linked to common viral pathogens, based on a later analysis.

The TCR originated in a woman aged 45 to 65 in good health and CMV-seropositive. Sequencing was done on a sample of PBMCs.

CDR3 coding DNA: TGTGCCAGCAGACGGGACACAAACTATGGCTACACCTTC. Translated, it gives CASRRDTNYGYTF. The chain uses TRBV2 and TRBJ1-2, with a weak D call TRBD1 (6 bases). V was clipped by 6 bases and J by 2 bases, with 10 bases between them. Per the germline V gene, CDR1 is SNHLY and CDR2 is FYNNEI. The CDR3 covers 13 residues. Full variable domain (outside the CDR3, taken from reference TRBV2 and TRBJ1-2): EPEVTQTPSHQVTQMGQEVILRCVPISNHLYFYWYRQILGQKVEFLVSFYNNEISEKSEIFDDQFSVERPDGSNFTLKIRSTKLEDSAMYFCASRRDTNYGYTFGSGTRLTVV.